A single sample gave rise to the 20 T cell receptor beta chains below, sequenced in a study of cytomegalovirus exposure and HLA in healthy donors. Amplification used 60 Vbeta primers and 13 Jbeta primers. Only in-frame clones appear in the TCRdb table, and some are missing; sequencing was by immunoSEQ multiplex PCR. The record lists about 99,000 clones, of which the ten most abundant hold about 3.5%. Sequences were obtained from PBMCs. Source of these receptors: a man aged 35 to 55 in good health and CMV-seronegative.

This chain connects TRBV27 to TRBJ1-1, with D possibly being TRBD1 (6 bases). Germline V gene sequence: CDR1 MNHEY, CDR2 SMNVEV (reference sequence). The CDR3 consists of 17 residues. Trimming removed 8 bases from V and 1 base from J, with 23 bases in between. Here the CDR3 reads CASREAQGQIGNTEAFF. The DNA for the CDR3 is TGTGCCAGCCGAGAGGCACAGGGCCAAATAGGGAACACTGAAGCTTTCTTT.

The chain couples TRBV6-1 to TRBJ2-3; 10 positions agree with TRBD1. The J segment lost 4 bases and the V segment lost 8 bases, leaving 3 bases of the junction unmatched. Germline lookup yields CDR1 MNHNS and CDR2 SASEGT. The CDR3 is 13 residues long. CDR3 protein: CASGGQGADTQYF. The CDR3 coding sequence is TGTGCCAGCGGAGGACAGGGGGCAGATACGCAGTATTTT.

The chain recombines TRBV5-5 with TRBJ1-2; a possible D gene is TRBD1 (6 bases). V lost 5 bases to trimming and J lost 0 bases, with 14 bases between them. Germline V gene data show CDR1 as SGHKS and CDR2 as YYEKEE (reference sequence). The CDR3 runs to 15 residues. The CDR3 reads CASRSTGRPNYGYTF. The CDR3, as DNA: TGTGCCAGCAGATCCACAGGGAGACCTAACTATGGCTACACCTTC.

The V call is TRBV10-2, the J call TRBJ2-2; TRBD2 matches 9 bases. The V gene end was trimmed by 0 bases and the J gene end by 1 base; junction bases not matched to a gene: 0. Germline CDR1 and CDR2: WSHSY and SAAADI. CDR3 length: 16 residues. Here the CDR3 reads CASSESTSGNTGELFF. CDR3 nucleotides: TGCGCCAGCAGTGAGTCGACTAGCGGGAACACCGGGGAGCTGTTTTTT.

This clone is classed as medium-sized (0.01 to 0.1%) by frequency. The chain is built from TRBV6-1 and TRBJ1-4, with a possible D match to TRBD1 (5 bases). Trimming cost V 0 bases and J 2 bases, with 7 bases left between them. Germline CDR1 MNHNS, CDR2 SASEGT. The CDR3 extends over 15 amino acids. Here the CDR3 DNA reads TGTGCCAGCAGTGAAGCGGCAGGGACTAATGAAAAACTGTTTTTT. Residues: CASSEAAGTNEKLFF.

This chain joins TRBV28 and TRBJ2-5; maybe TRBD1 (5 bases). Germline lookup yields CDR1 MDHEN and CDR2 SYDVKM. CDR3 length: 15 residues. V was shortened by 2 bases and J by 5 bases, with 15 bases between the two germline ends. CDR3: CASSLVRGALETQYF. DNA for the CDR3: TGTGCCAGCAGTTTAGTAAGGGGTGCTCTTGAGACCCAGTACTTC.

V is TRBV5-1 and J is TRBJ2-5; D possibly corresponds to TRBD2 (7 bases). Germline V gene data show CDR1 as SGHRS and CDR2 as YFSETQ. Trimming cost V 4 bases and J 5 bases, with 18 bases left between them. There are 15 residues in the CDR3. CDR3 protein: CASSLIGGAEETQYF. For the CDR3, the DNA is TGCGCCAGCAGCCTCATTGGGGGGGCCGAGGAGACCCAGTACTTC.

This chain connects TRBV28 to TRBJ1-5, with D possibly TRBD1 on 5 matching bases. Germline loops: CDR1 MDHEN, CDR2 SYDVKM. The CDR3 contains 14 residues. Trimming took 6 bases from V and 1 from J, leaving 10 bases between them. DNA for the CDR3: TGTGCCAGCAGGGGACTTTTGAGCAATCAGCCCCAGCATTTT. Protein product: CASRGLLSNQPQHF.

The chain joins TRBV11-2 to TRBJ2-1, with 7 bases lining up with TRBD1. Germline-derived CDR1 and CDR2 are SGHAT and FQNNGV. Trimming took 6 bases from V and 3 from J; bases not matched to a gene: 5. The CDR3 spans 14 residues. The CDR3 reads CASSKQGIYNEQFF. DNA for the CDR3: TGTGCCAGCAGTAAACAGGGGATCTACAATGAGCAGTTCTTC.

The chain is built from TRBV10-3 and TRBJ1-1; D is perhaps TRBD1 (5 bases). Germline V gene data show CDR1 as ENHRY and CDR2 as SYGVKD. Trimming removed 6 bases from V and 5 bases from J, with 13 bases in between. The CDR3 runs to 13 residues. CDR3 residues: CAISLGGGTEAFF. For the CDR3, the DNA is TGTGCCATCAGCCTAGGTGGGGGGACTGAAGCTTTCTTT.

V and J are TRBV10-1 and TRBJ2-2; perhaps TRBD2 as D (6 bases). CDR1 and CDR2 from the germline V gene are WNHNN and SYGVQD (reference sequence). The ends were cut back, 3 bases at V and 14 bases at J, with 13 bases in the middle. The CDR3 is 12 amino acids. The CDR3 nucleotides read TGCGCCAGCAGTGACCCCTCTAGCGTTCTGTTTTTT. Encoded protein: CASSDPSSVLFF.

This sequence joins TRBV7-9 and TRBJ2-7; possible D gene TRBD1, 5 bases. The V end was cut by 4 bases, the J end by 6 bases, with 16 bases between. The CDR3 is 14 residues long. Germline CDR1 reads SEHNR; CDR2 reads FQNEAQ (reference sequence). The chain's CDR3 is CASSSSPGSREQYF. DNA for the CDR3: TGTGCCAGCAGCTCCTCCCCAGGGTCGCGCGAGCAGTACTTC.

The chain links TRBV27 to TRBJ2-7; the match to TRBD1 covers 8 bases. The CDR3 is 15 amino acids. The germline V gene has CDR1 MNHEY and CDR2 SMNVEV (reference sequence). The junction had 8 bases not matched to a gene; V was cut back by 5 bases and J by 2 bases. The CDR3 sequence: CASSIPGTGPYEQYF. The CDR3 bases are TGTGCCAGCAGTATCCCCGGGACAGGTCCCTACGAGCAGTACTTC.

The V gene is TRBV11-2, the J gene TRBJ2-1; 13 nucleotides align to TRBD2. The CDR3 is made up of 17 amino acids. With V trimmed by 5 bases and J by 6 bases, 10 bases remained unmatched. The germline gives CDR1 SGHAT, CDR2 FQNNGV. CDR3: CASSPRTSGRLGNEQFF. The CDR3 DNA reads as TGTGCCAGCAGCCCCCGGACTAGCGGGAGATTAGGCAATGAGCAGTTCTTC.

CDR3 in amino acids: CASSGDSSLNTEAFF. CDR3 DNA: TGTGCCAGCAGCGGGGACAGCTCTTTAAACACTGAAGCTTTCTTT. This chain links TRBV11-3 with TRBJ1-1, with 7 bases aligning to TRBD1. The J segment lost 2 bases and the V segment lost 5 bases, leaving 8 bases of the junction unmatched. The CDR3 length is 15 residues. Germline CDR1 is SGHNT and CDR2 is YENEEA. The full variable domain, in which reference TRBV11-3 and TRBJ1-1 provide the parts outside the CDR3, is EAGVVQSPRYKIIEKKQPVAFWCNPISGHNTLYWYLQNLGQGPELLIRYENEEAVDDSQLPKDRFSAERLKGVDSTLKIQPAELGDSAVYLCASSGDSSLNTEAFFGQGTRLTVV.

The V and J genes are TRBV11-2 and TRBJ1-3, with D maybe TRBD1 (5 bases). The CDR3 consists of 17 residues. The V gene lost 1 base and the J gene lost 0 bases, with 13 bases spanning the gap. Germline values: CDR1 SGHAT, CDR2 FQNNGV. This CDR3 reads CASSLVHAGDSGNTIYF. The CDR3 bases are TGTGCCAGCAGCTTAGTCCATGCGGGGGACTCTGGAAACACCATATATTTT.

The chain carries TRBV7-8 and TRBJ1-6; D uncertain. This CDR3 is 17 amino acids long. Germline V lookup: CDR1 SGHVS, CDR2 FQNEAQ. Between the trimmed V and J ends, which lost 2 bases and 0 bases, there was a span of 11 bases. CDR3 protein: CASSLWTGSSYNSPLHF. CDR3 coding DNA: TGTGCCAGCAGCTTATGGACGGGGAGCTCCTATAATTCACCCCTCCACTTT.

This chain uses TRBV10-3 with TRBJ1-2; 12 bases fit TRBD1. The CDR3 loop spans 14 amino acids. Per germline, CDR1 ENHRY and CDR2 SYGVKD. The ends lost 7 bases at V and 7 bases at J; junction bases unmatched: 7. The CDR3 sequence: CAIKGQGAESGYTF. CDR3 bases: TGTGCCATCAAGGGACAGGGGGCAGAGTCTGGCTACACCTTC.

V usage is TRBV19 and J usage is TRBJ1-1; D gene ambiguous. Germline V lookup: CDR1 LNHDA, CDR2 SQIVND (reference sequence). This CDR3 has 14 residues. V was shortened by 6 bases and J by 0 bases, with 11 bases between the two germline ends. This CDR3 is CASRGRVLNTEAFF. CDR3 nucleotide sequence: TGTGCCAGTAGGGGGAGGGTACTGAACACTGAAGCTTTCTTT.

The V gene is TRBV6-1, the J gene TRBJ1-5, with 9 bases fitting TRBD1. This CDR3 region has 14 residues. Unmatched junction bases numbered 3, after V lost 5 bases and J lost 4 bases. Germline loops: CDR1 MNHNS, CDR2 SASEGT. This CDR3 is CASSQTGGNQPQHF. The CDR3 coding sequence is TGTGCCAGCAGTCAGACAGGGGGGAATCAGCCCCAGCATTTT.